The following is a T cell receptor (beta chain) sequence with its context. Unique molecular identifiers were incorporated when the TCRbeta library was constructed. TCRdb reprocessed the PCR reads with MiXCR, giving one entry per CDR3 protein. The table records over 550,000 distinct CDR3 sequences, about 10% of them present only once. The germline V gene has CDR1 LGHDT and CDR2 YNNKEL (reference sequence). V dropped 4 bases and J dropped 5; count of bases not matched to a gene: 10. The CDR3 extends over 16 amino acids. The record originates from a study of T-cell reconstitution after alpha-beta-depleted transplantation in children.

The chain joins TRBV3-1 to TRBJ2-1, with 8 bases fitting TRBD2. The input for sequencing was PBMCs from the stem cell graft donor, taken from the stem cell graft. The TCR originated in a human donor who donated a stem cell graft to a child with acute myeloid leukemia. The CDR3 protein is CASSPVGGRRDNEQFF. The DNA of the CDR3 is TGTGCCAGCAGCCCCGTAGGCGGGAGGCGTGACAATGAGCAGTTCTTC.